The entry below describes one T cell receptor beta chain. This specimen comes from a study of shared clonotypes between healthy human individuals. Sequencing was performed with immunoSEQ multiplex PCR; in TCRdb, only in-frame clones are kept and a portion is missing. Seen here are about a million clones, 65% to 80% observed once, and the top ten hold approximately 1.5%. CDR1 and CDR2 from the germline V gene are SGHTA and FQGNSA. V was trimmed by 4 bases and J by 7 bases, leaving 20 bases between them. This CDR3 is 17 amino acids long. The source material was memory CD4+ T cells sorted from blood. Specified subset: CD45RA-negative fraction. This TCR came from a man younger than 35 in good health. The rearrangement joins TRBV7-2 to TRBJ1-6; a weak D match, TRBD1 (5 bases). The CDR3 sequence: CASSSLAGGTYNSPLHF. CDR3 nucleotide sequence: TGTGCCAGCAGCTCCCTAGCGGGGGGTACTTACAATTCACCCCTCCACTTT.